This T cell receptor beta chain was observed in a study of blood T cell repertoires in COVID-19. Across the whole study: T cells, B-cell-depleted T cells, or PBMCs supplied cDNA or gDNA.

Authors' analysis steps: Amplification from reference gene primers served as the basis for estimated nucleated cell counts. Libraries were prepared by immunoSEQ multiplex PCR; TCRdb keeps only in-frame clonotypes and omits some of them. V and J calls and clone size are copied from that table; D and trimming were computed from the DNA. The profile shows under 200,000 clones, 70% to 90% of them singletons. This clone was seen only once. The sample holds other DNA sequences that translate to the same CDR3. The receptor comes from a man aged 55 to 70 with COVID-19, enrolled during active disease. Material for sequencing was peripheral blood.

The CDR3 region has the DNA TGTGCCACCAGTGGGGGCGGGAGCTACAATGAGCAGTTCTTC. Translated: CATSGGGSYNEQFF. The chain uses TRBV24-1 and TRBJ2-1, with 7 bases identical to TRBD2. This CDR3 is 14 amino acids long. In germline, CDR1 is KGHDR, CDR2 SFDVKD. V lost 5 bases, J lost 3 bases, and 3 bases stayed unmatched.